The clone carrying this T cell receptor beta chain has a count of ten or more. Its specificity is not known. The CDR3 runs to 15 residues. Germline lookup yields CDR1 SGHRS and CDR2 YFSETQ. The V end was cut by 0 bases, the J end by 1 base, with 10 bases between. The record originates from a study of cytomegalovirus exposure and HLA in healthy donors. The table came from immunoSEQ multiplex PCR; TCRdb's copy has only in-frame clones and leaves some out. The sample includes roughly 200,000 clones, roughly nine tenths of them seen just once. Study results and limitations: There were approximately 150 TCR beta chains listed as cytomegalovirus-associated. Subsequent analysis showed first-cohort TCR clusters tending to co-occur in 95 to 150 validation repertoires.

This clonotype was sampled from a man under 40 in good health and CMV-seropositive. Input material: PBMCs. The chain carries TRBV5-1 and TRBJ1-1, with D unclear. CDR3 in DNA: TGCGCCAGCAGCTTGGCCTGGGTCGGGAACACTGAAGCTTTCTTT. Protein sequence: CASSLAWVGNTEAFF.